The 22 T cell receptor beta chains below all came from one sample that was sequenced in a study of cytomegalovirus exposure and HLA in healthy donors. PCR involved 60 Vbeta and 13 Jbeta primers. Sequencing used immunoSEQ multiplex PCR; TCRdb keeps in-frame clones, though not all of them. The profile shows approximately 140,000 clones, approximately 80% of them singletons. Sequencing was done on a sample of PBMCs. The receptor set was obtained from a woman in her forties or fifties in good health and CMV-seronegative.

In this sample, this clone turned up many times. The V and J genes are TRBV15 and TRBJ1-4; possibly TRBD1 for D (6 bases). Germline CDR1 reads LNHNV; CDR2 reads YYDKDF (reference sequence). The V gene lost 0 bases and the J gene lost 7 bases, with 12 bases spanning the gap. The CDR3 is 15 residues long. The CDR3 DNA sequence: TGTGCCACCAGCAGAGACGGGGGGCCGGGTGAAAAACTGTTTTTT. Its protein is CATSRDGGPGEKLFF.

As regards this clone: This may come from a read error, since a much larger clone is one base off. Within the sample, other DNA sequences also encode this same CDR3. The V and J genes are TRBV10-3 and TRBJ1-1, with D perhaps TRBD1 (5 bases). The CDR3 length is 14 residues. Germline V lookup: CDR1 ENHRY, CDR2 SYGVKD. V gave up 2 bases and J gave up 2 bases, with 9 bases separating them. CDR3 sequence reads: CAISEGQGNTEAFF. The CDR3 DNA is TGTGCCATCAGTGAGGGGCAGGGTAACACTGAAGCTTTCTTT.

The chain combines TRBV7-2 with TRBJ2-1, with 7 nucleotides matching TRBD2. Germline assignment: CDR1 SGHTA and CDR2 FQGNSA. The CDR3 has 15 amino acids. J lost 4 bases, V lost 5 bases, and 8 bases had no gene match. Here the CDR3 reads CASSPGTSDYNEQFF. The DNA of the CDR3 is TGTGCCAGCAGCCCCGGAACTAGCGATTACAATGAGCAGTTCTTC.

This clone occurred once. The rearrangement uses TRBV2 and TRBJ2-1, with TRBD1 matching over 8 bases. V lost 3 bases to trimming and J lost 1 base; unmatched junction nucleotides: 2. The CDR3 runs 15 residues. Germline lookup yields CDR1 SNHLY and CDR2 FYNNEI. The CDR3 is CASSDGDRSYNEQFF. DNA for the CDR3: TGTGCCAGCAGTGACGGGGACAGGTCCTACAATGAGCAGTTCTTC.

This rearrangement joins TRBV27 to TRBJ2-5; TRBD1 matches at 7 bases. CDR3 length equals 13 residues. Germline trimming cut 7 bases from V and 4 bases from J; bases unmatched to any gene: 6. The V gene's germline CDR1 is MNHEY and CDR2 SMNVEV (reference sequence). CDR3 residues: CASNPTGLETQYF. The CDR3 nucleotides read TGTGCCAGCAACCCGACAGGGTTAGAGACCCAGTACTTC.

This clone showed up just a few times. This chain uses TRBV7-2 with TRBJ1-1; 7 bases agree with TRBD1. V shed 5 bases and J 6 bases; nucleotides not matched to a gene: 12. The germline CDR1 and CDR2 sequences are SGHTA and FQGNSA. There are 15 residues in the CDR3. This CDR3 reads CASSTRQGSGAEAFF. The CDR3, as DNA: TGTGCCAGCAGCACCCGACAGGGATCTGGTGCTGAAGCTTTCTTT.

V and J are TRBV7-2 and TRBJ2-7; maybe TRBD2 (7 bases). Per the germline V gene, CDR1 is SGHTA and CDR2 is FQGNSA. Trimming left V 4 bases short and J 6 bases short, with 16 bases between. The CDR3 consists of 14 residues. The CDR3 region has the DNA TGTGCCAGCAGCTCGCGGGGGCCGGGTGGCGAGCAGTACTTC. Translation: CASSSRGPGGEQYF.

The chain links TRBV2 to TRBJ1-6, with unresolved D. This CDR3 has 15 residues. The germline gives CDR1 SNHLY, CDR2 FYNNEI. Trimming shortened V by 3 bases and J by 6 bases, and 12 bases separated the two germline ends. CDR3 residues: CASSELGQINSPLHF. The CDR3 nucleotides are TGTGCCAGCAGTGAGCTTGGCCAGATTAATTCACCCCTCCACTTT.

The rearrangement links TRBV2 to TRBJ2-2; 7 bases align to TRBD1. The CDR3 spans 18 residues. Germline V CDR1 and CDR2: SNHLY, FYNNEI. Trimming took 3 bases from V and 5 from J; bases not matched to a gene: 15. The CDR3 is CASSDKRQGGRVTGELFF. The CDR3 coding sequence is TGTGCCAGCAGTGACAAACGACAGGGCGGTAGGGTGACCGGGGAGCTGTTTTTT.

The chain is built from TRBV11-2 and TRBJ1-6; possible D gene TRBD1, 5 bases. This CDR3 spans 13 amino acids. Trimming removed 5 bases at V and 10 bases at J, with 12 bases between. Per the germline V gene, CDR1 is SGHAT and CDR2 is FQNNGV. CDR3 DNA: TGTGCCAGCAGCCTAGCCGGGGGGTCACCCCTCCACTTT. It is translated as CASSLAGGSPLHF.

The chain uses TRBV7-2 and TRBJ2-1, with D maybe TRBD2 (6 bases). The germline V and J ends were trimmed by 3 bases and 7 bases, with 13 bases remaining between them. CDR3 length equals 14 residues. Germline CDR1 and CDR2: SGHTA and FQGNSA. Here the CDR3 reads CASSFSGRLNEQFF. In DNA, the CDR3 is TGTGCCAGCAGCTTCTCAGGGAGGTTGAATGAGCAGTTCTTC.

The chain has TRBV6-6 and TRBJ2-3, with 8 bases matching TRBD2. Germline CDR1 is MNHNY and CDR2 is SVGAGI (reference sequence). Germline trimming cut 2 bases from V and 0 bases from J; bases unmatched to any gene: 4. The CDR3 length is 16 residues. The CDR3 DNA is TGTGCCAGCAGTTACGGGGGACTAGGTAGCACAGATACGCAGTATTTT. It yields the protein CASSYGGLGSTDTQYF.

The chain uses TRBV9 and TRBJ1-4, with TRBD1 as a possible D gene (5 bases). Trimming removed 0 bases from V and 6 bases from J, with 9 bases in between. Germline CDR1 and CDR2: SGDLS and YYNGEE. This CDR3 contains 14 residues. The CDR3 spells CASSVGQGYEKLFF. CDR3 DNA sequence: TGTGCCAGCAGCGTAGGTCAGGGATATGAAAAACTGTTTTTT.

The V call is TRBV5-1, the J call TRBJ1-1, with a possible D match to TRBD1 (6 bases). This CDR3 contains 15 residues. Deletions cut 0 bases from V and 5 bases from J, with 14 bases between. Per germline, CDR1 SGHRS and CDR2 YFSETQ. For the CDR3, the DNA is TGCGCCAGCAGCTTGGCCCGGACAGTGCGAACTGAAGCTTTCTTT. Translating it yields CASSLARTVRTEAFF.

This clone showed up just a few times. The V call is TRBV27, the J call TRBJ1-5, with 12 nucleotides matching TRBD1. The trim removed 2 bases at V and 6 bases at J, leaving 2 bases unmatched. The CDR3 extends over 15 amino acids. Germline V CDR1 and CDR2: MNHEY, SMNVEV (reference sequence). Here the CDR3 reads CASSLGTGGGQPQHF. CDR3 DNA sequence: TGTGCCAGCAGTTTAGGGACAGGGGGCGGTCAGCCCCAGCATTTT.

The V gene is TRBV29-1, the J gene TRBJ1-1; D is perhaps TRBD1 (5 bases). Trimming left V 5 bases short and J 4 bases short, with 20 bases between. Germline CDR1 reads SQVTM; CDR2 reads ANQGSEA. This CDR3 has 15 amino acids. For the CDR3, the DNA is TGCAGCGTTCTAATACCCCCGGGGGGGGTCACTGAAGCTTTCTTT. Its protein is CSVLIPPGGVTEAFF.

This clone was counted a single time. The chain links TRBV6-6 to TRBJ1-2; D not resolved. V lost 0 bases, J lost 10 bases, and 15 bases lay in between. CDR1 and CDR2 (germline): MNHNY, SVGAGI (reference sequence). The CDR3 length is 14 residues. CDR3 in amino acids: CASSYSASVTDYTF. The CDR3 DNA reads as TGTGCCAGCAGTTACTCGGCCTCAGTCACCGACTACACCTTC.

This chain's CDR3 is CASSINGQINQPQHF. CDR3 in DNA: TGTGCCAGTAGTATTAACGGACAGATAAATCAGCCCCAGCATTTT. The genes are TRBV19 and TRBJ1-5, with a weak D call TRBD1 (6 bases). Between the trimmed V and J ends, which lost 3 bases and 4 bases, there was a span of 13 bases. Germline-derived CDR1 and CDR2 are LNHDA and SQIVND (reference sequence). The CDR3 sequence is 15 residues long.

The chain couples TRBV6-5 to TRBJ1-2, with a possible D match to TRBD1 (6 bases). V was pared by 6 bases and J by 3 bases, with 8 bases between. The germline V gene has CDR1 MNHEY and CDR2 SVGAGI. CDR3 length: 12 amino acids. For the CDR3, the DNA is TGTGCCAGCAGCTCAGGGGACTATGGCTACACCTTC. Protein sequence: CASSSGDYGYTF.

The chain carries TRBV7-2 and TRBJ1-2; TRBD1 might be the D (6 bases). The CDR3 totals 14 residues. Germline CDR1 reads SGHTA; CDR2 reads FQGNSA. Between the trimmed V and J ends, which lost 5 bases and 5 bases, there was a span of 15 bases. CDR3 in amino acids: CASSPAGAGYGYTF. CDR3 sequence (DNA): TGTGCCAGCAGCCCAGCGGGGGCTGGTTATGGCTACACCTTC.

The J gene is TRBJ2-7, the V gene TRBV2; 9 bases agree with TRBD1. V shed 7 bases, J shed 6 bases, and the junction held 10 bases outside the gene matches. There are 14 residues in the CDR3. Germline CDR1 is SNHLY and CDR2 is FYNNEI. CDR3 loop: CASNEGQGSSEQYF. In DNA, the CDR3 is TGTGCCAGCAATGAGGGACAGGGTTCATCCGAGCAGTACTTC. Combining the CDR3 with reference TRBV2 and TRBJ2-7 gives the whole variable domain EPEVTQTPSHQVTQMGQEVILRCVPISNHLYFYWYRQILGQKVEFLVSFYNNEISEKSEIFDDQFSVERPDGSNFTLKIRSTKLEDSAMYFCASNEGQGSSEQYFGPGTRLTVT.

J is TRBJ2-7 and V is TRBV6-1, with 10 bases aligning to TRBD1. The germline CDR1 and CDR2 sequences are MNHNS and SASEGT. This CDR3 has 14 residues. V shed 4 bases, J shed 5 bases, and the junction held 5 bases outside the gene matches. The CDR3: CASSAQDRGNEQYF. In nucleotides, the CDR3 is TGTGCCAGCAGTGCTCAGGACAGGGGGAACGAGCAGTACTTC.